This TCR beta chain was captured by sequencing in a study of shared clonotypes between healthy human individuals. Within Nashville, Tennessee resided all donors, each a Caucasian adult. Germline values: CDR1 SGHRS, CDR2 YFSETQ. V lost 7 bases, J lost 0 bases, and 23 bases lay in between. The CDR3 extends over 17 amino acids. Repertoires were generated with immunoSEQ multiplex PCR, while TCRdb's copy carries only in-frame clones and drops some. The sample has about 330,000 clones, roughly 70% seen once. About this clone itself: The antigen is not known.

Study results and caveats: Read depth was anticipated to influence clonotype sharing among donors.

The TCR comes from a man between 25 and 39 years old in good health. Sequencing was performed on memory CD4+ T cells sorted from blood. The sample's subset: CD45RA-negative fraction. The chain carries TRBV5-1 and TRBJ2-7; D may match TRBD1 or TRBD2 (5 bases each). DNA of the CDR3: TGCGCCAGCTCCCCCAGGTGGGACCGGGTGAGCTCCTACGAGCAGTACTTC. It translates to CASSPRWDRVSSYEQYF.